This TCR beta chain came from a study of blood T cell repertoires in COVID-19. Overall study: Donors in the United States, Italy and Spain gave samples during acute or convalescent COVID-19. T cells, B-cell-depleted T cells, or PBMCs supplied cDNA or gDNA.

Authors' data handling: Amplified reference gene primers provided the basis for estimating nucleated cell counts. Assay: immunoSEQ multiplex PCR; the TCRdb copy retains only in-frame clones and omits some. Clone size and V and J calls were adopted from that table, with D and trimming inferred from the DNA. The table includes tens of thousands of clones, approximately 86% detected once. This clone has just one count. CDR1 SGHRS and CDR2 YFSETQ come from the germline V gene. V shed 0 bases and J shed 7 bases, with 18 bases lying between them. CDR3 size: 16 residues. This clonotype was obtained from an older man with acute or convalescent COVID-19. The sample comprised peripheral blood. The chain links TRBV5-1 to TRBJ2-3; tentatively, D is TRBD2 (6 bases). CDR3 bases: TGCGCCAGCAGCTTGGAGGGTGTTAGCGGAGGGAATACGCAGTATTTT. Translation gives CASSLEGVSGGNTQYF.